This entry features one T cell receptor beta chain sequence. Its target is not known. These data come from a study of cytomegalovirus exposure and HLA in healthy donors. General observations from the study: The study labeled approximately 150 TCR beta chains cytomegalovirus-associated.

V was clipped by 2 bases and J by 5 bases, with 3 bases between them. The CDR3 is 12 residues long. CDR1 and CDR2 (germline): MRHNA, SNTAGT. Here immunoSEQ multiplex PCR was the method, and the copy in TCRdb shows in-frame clones only, minus some. The sample has tens of thousands of clones; 93% are singletons. The sample taken for sequencing was PBMCs. This receptor was obtained from a woman between 18 and 29 years old in good health and CMV-seronegative. This chain joins TRBV6-4 and TRBJ2-2; no reliable D call. The CDR3 DNA reads as TGTGCCAGCAGTGACGAGACCGGGGAGCTGTTTTTT. This codes for CASSDETGELFF.